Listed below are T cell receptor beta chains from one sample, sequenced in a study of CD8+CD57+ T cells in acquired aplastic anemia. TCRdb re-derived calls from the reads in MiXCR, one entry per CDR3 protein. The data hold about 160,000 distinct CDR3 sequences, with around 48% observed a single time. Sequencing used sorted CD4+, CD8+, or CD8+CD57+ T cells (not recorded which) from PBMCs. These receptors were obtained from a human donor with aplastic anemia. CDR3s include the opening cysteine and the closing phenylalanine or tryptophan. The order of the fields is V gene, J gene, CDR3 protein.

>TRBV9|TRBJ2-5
CASSVGAGEETQYF
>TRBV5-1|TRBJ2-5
CASSFLPGDQETQYF
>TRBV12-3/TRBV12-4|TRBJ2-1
CASSLGPSGRLSYNEQFF
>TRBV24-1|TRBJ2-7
CATCDSRHRRGGEQYF
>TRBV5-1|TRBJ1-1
CASSAGLLNTEAFF
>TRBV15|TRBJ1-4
CATSLGATNEKLFF
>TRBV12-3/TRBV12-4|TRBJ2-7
CASSLPTGAKDEQYF
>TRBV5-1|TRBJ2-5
CASSLQQLQETQYF
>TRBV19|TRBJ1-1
CASSGRVTEAFF
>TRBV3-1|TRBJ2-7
CASSATSASYEQYF
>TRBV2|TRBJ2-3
CGDGGSIGDTQYF
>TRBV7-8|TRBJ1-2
CASSRQGAYGYTF
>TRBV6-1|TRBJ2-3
CASKFGVGGTDTQYF
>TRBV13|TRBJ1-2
CASSYRTGGYGYTF
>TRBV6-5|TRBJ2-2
CASSYSRAAGELFF
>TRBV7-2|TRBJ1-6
CASSLGGSSYNSPLHF
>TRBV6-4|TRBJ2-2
CASRPQAGGSAGELFF
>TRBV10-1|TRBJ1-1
CASSESRRNTEAFF
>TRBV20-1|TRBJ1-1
CSAREGLNTEAFF
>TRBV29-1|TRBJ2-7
CSVKTHSYEQYF
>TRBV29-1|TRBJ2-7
CSVNGQGREEQYF
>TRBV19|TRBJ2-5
CASSMTGGRETQYF
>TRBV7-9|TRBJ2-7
CASSSGGAEEQYF
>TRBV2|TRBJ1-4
CASNKFGGANEKLFF
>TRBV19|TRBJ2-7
CASSAQFGEQYF
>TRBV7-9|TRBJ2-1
CASRLGVTNEQFF
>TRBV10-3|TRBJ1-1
CAISEGRRETEAFF
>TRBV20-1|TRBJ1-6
CSAAATVGGNSPLHF
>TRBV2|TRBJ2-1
CASSVGSRVWSDEQFF
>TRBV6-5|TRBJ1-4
CASSYSSQGNEKLFF
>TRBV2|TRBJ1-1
CASSAQGDTEAFF
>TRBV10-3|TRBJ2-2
CAISGWTGKNTGELFF
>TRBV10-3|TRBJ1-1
CAIWNPGANTEAFF
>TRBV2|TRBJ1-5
CASTDSNQPQHF
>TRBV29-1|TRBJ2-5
CSVPTGGETQYF
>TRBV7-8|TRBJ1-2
CASSSDPGYGYTF
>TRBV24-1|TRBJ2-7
CATSDLGDRVTYEQYF
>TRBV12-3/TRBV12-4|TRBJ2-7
CASSVPGQGTYEQYF
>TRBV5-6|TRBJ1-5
CASSKTGVLDNQPQHF
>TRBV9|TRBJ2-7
CASSVRTSGRLSEQYF
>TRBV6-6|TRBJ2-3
CASSYSVNTQYF
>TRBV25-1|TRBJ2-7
CASSRPGQSYEQYF
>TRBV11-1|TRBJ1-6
CASSTARGFVSPLHF
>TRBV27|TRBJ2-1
CASSRPLSNEQFF
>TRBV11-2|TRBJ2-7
CASSLGQGLREQYF
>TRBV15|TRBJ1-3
CATGGAGNSGNTIYF